This T cell receptor beta chain came from a study of T cells in Graves' hyperthyroidism and ophthalmopathy. Points from the study as a whole: Blood also carried most thyroid clonotypes expanded above 0.001.

Patients aged 18 to 65 with hyperthyroidism were newly diagnosed, with duration under 2 months. Uncontrolled infection, other autoimmune disease, pregnancy or lactation disqualified patients from enrolment. Per germline, CDR1 DFQATT and CDR2 SNEGSKA (reference sequence). V lost 6 bases and J lost 0, with 10 bases in between. CDR3 size: 13 residues. TCR beta CDR3 regions were amplified from RNA transcripts. RT-PCR in the first round (using the HTBI primer set) targeted the TCR CDR3. TCRdb re-called the multiplex PCR reads with MiXCR, one entry per CDR3 protein. This sample has hundreds of thousands of distinct CDR3 sequences, with 15% to 20% found just once. The sample holds many counts of this clonotype. Its antigen is not identified.

The source of this sequence is a woman in her thirties with Graves' hyperthyroidism. J is TRBJ2-3 and V is TRBV20-1, with D perhaps matching TRBD1 or TRBD2 (5 bases each). Source material: blood. The CDR3, as DNA: TGCAGTGCGGGGACGGATAGCACAGATACGCAGTATTTT. Its translation: CSAGTDSTDTQYF.